This section outlines one T cell receptor (beta chain) sequence together with its context. The table lists this clone with a few counts. What this receptor recognizes is not known. No base quality values were provided; no much bigger clone lies one nucleotide off. This sample stems from a study of cytomegalovirus exposure and HLA in healthy donors (dated by TCRdb to about 2017). The study in broad terms: According to an earlier analysis of 587 of the donors, about 180 million T cells yielded over 100 million unique TCR beta sequences and around 300 Gb of sequence data. High-throughput TCR immunosequencing, statistical association of individual TCRs with disease status, and machine learning were combined to predict cytomegalovirus infection status. Besides the first cohort of more than 650 subjects, a separate validation cohort made up of 95 to 150 different subjects was used. A later analysis re-examined previously published TCR beta repertoires from more than 650 donors and added high-resolution HLA genotyping to investigate patterns of TCR occurrence. The study was designed to test whether signatures of past pathogen exposure could be identified by cataloging public T cell receptors. In an earlier analysis of 587 of the donors, high-throughput TCR beta sequencing was used to judge whether each TCR beta V gene segment behaved as functional or pseudogenic. Four or five DR-DQ haplotypes were handled as single units for association and clustering because linkage in the cohort was strong. Rather than drawing on any new phenotypic data, the later analysis identified candidate immune exposures from TCR beta sequences and the way those sequences occurred across donors. The number of typed donors differed by locus: 629-630 for A, B, C, DRB1 and DQB1; 500 to 550 for DQA1; over 600 for DPA1; and 400 to 480 for DPB1. A later genetic analysis used genome-wide SNP genotypes for about 60% of the roughly 700 donors, treating that subset as a discovery cohort. Of the approximately 400 genotyped donors, roughly 80% fell in the genetic ancestry cluster associated with self-reported Caucasian donors. Across 398 genotyped donors of the cohort, an average of about 240,000 unique TCR beta nucleotide sequences per donor were sequenced, and roughly 17% of those sequences were non-productive. All discovery cohort repertoires had been generated on a single sequencing platform. An early release that covered some 640 HLA-typed donors contained about 290 gigabases of sequencing data and approximately 85 million unique TCR sequences. The study profiled the T cell repertoires of 500 to 800 subjects by immunosequencing and related them to cytomegalovirus serostatus. HLA typing covered class I and class II loci at four-digit resolution. Donor age, sex, ethnicity and CMV serostatus were compiled alongside the repertoire data.

The cohort was made up of 500 to 850 healthy bone marrow donors. Cohort members were all nominally healthy when sampled, although unrecorded immune exposures were likely present. The donor tested CMV seropositive, placing the donor among the 250 to 350 seropositive members of the cohort. Every donor gave a peripheral blood sample, and the peripheral blood mononuclear cells from that sample were used for TCR beta sequencing. Genomic DNA extraction from the blood cell samples was performed with the Qiagen DNeasy Blood Extraction Kit. From its cysteine to its phenylalanine, the CDR3 spans 17 amino acids. Only the CDR3 region is kept as DNA, spanning 51 bases read in frame from base 1. V trim: 3 bases; J trim: 6 bases; unmatched bases: 13. The germline V gene (reference sequence) sets CDR1 to SGHNT and CDR2 to YYREEE. Results the study describes overall, beyond this receptor: A later analysis associated 16,951 TCR beta sequences with specific HLA alleles at a false discovery rate of 0.05. A total of roughly 160 TCR beta chains were listed by the study as associated with cytomegalovirus. Approximately 18 rarely observed V segments, including chromosome 9 orphons, were excluded from the earlier analysis of approximately 500 of the donors because counts were too low. A further reported finding was that TCR beta sequences accurately predicted the HLA-A and HLA-B alleles for most subjects in the first cohort. Because HLA typing was unavailable for some donors at each locus, only the typed subset was used in association tests. Immune exposure information for the cohort was limited to CMV serostatus. Strong co-occurrence of HLA alleles, especially DR and DQ, made assigning TCR associations to individual alleles difficult. The authors suggested that the approach could potentially be generalized to other disease states and immunological phenotypes. A later genetic analysis reported fewer N-insertions in productive TCRs among donors in an Asian-associated ancestry cluster than the roughly 620-donor mean. The classifier was reported to diagnose cytomegalovirus status with high specificity and sensitivity in both the original and validation cohorts. Linkage disequilibrium might explain the correlated functional status among segregating V segments, but an unknown experimental factor could not be excluded. A few of the identified cytomegalovirus-associated TCR beta chains were confirmed in vitro to be specific for cytomegalovirus antigens. A later analysis found that HLA-associated TCR beta chains were more clonally expanded and had lower generation probabilities than equally common non-associated chains. An earlier analysis of some 560 of the donors showed that most TCR beta V segments appeared in productive rearrangements either about 87% or about 30% of the time, which broadly matched IMGT annotations. Most TCR sequences were seen in very few donors, while some public TCRs were found in many individuals. Most CMV-associated TCR beta chains appeared to be HLA-restricted in a later analysis, and the HLA associations seemed to be driven largely by CMV exposure. The sequencing pipeline was judged likely to have produced a cluster of highly shared sequence variants as a technical artifact. In a later analysis, several top co-occurrence clusters were reported to appear linked to parvovirus B19, influenza, CMV and Epstein-Barr virus. A later genetic analysis associated a missense DCLRE1C variant with V-gene and J-gene trimming of TCR beta chains, and an independent cohort replicated the association. This cohort had only TCR beta chains sequenced, and the lack of alpha or paired-chain data limited which features could be detected. Sequencing depth was assumed to be roughly uniform across donors in the presence/absence analyses, though that assumption may not hold. In a later analysis, the rate of TCR association differed among HLA loci, with DRB1 alleles having the most associated TCRs and HLA-C alleles having the fewest. Because the 87-base-pair reads could not distinguish some IMGT-functional V segments, including TRBV6-2 and TRBV6-3, those segments were excluded.

Preparation of the library involved the immunoSEQ multiplex PCR assay. The multiplex PCR relied on a mix of 60 forward primers for TCR Vbeta segments and 13 reverse primers for TCR Jbeta segments. Amplification of the CDR3 region of rearranged TCR beta genes was performed with a multiplex PCR assay on genomic DNA. Amplified TCR beta libraries were sequenced as 87-base-pair reads on the Illumina HiSeq System. As for how the authors treated the data: In a later analysis, tens of millions of unique TCR beta chains were counted across the 500 to 700 repertoires, and approximately 11 million of these chains were shared by at least two donors. Raw reads were error-corrected and collapsed into unique sequences by a nearest-neighbor algorithm in which closely related sequences were merged to remove PCR and sequencing errors. V, D and J gene segments were assigned by aligning CDR3 sequences to IMGT reference sequences. For a sequence to be retained, a match of at least six nucleotides to both a V gene segment and a J gene segment was required. A rearrangement counted as productive if the CDR3 had no stop codons and remained in frame with V and J, and every other rearrangement counted as non-productive. Following IMGT convention, CDR3 was defined as the stretch from the second conserved V-encoded cysteine up to the conserved J-encoded phenylalanine. In an earlier analysis of more than 550 of the donors, sequences lacking an unambiguous match to a single V gene segment were excluded. An earlier analysis of about 590 of the donors classified V segments as functional when productive rearrangements were above 56.7% and as segregating when the standard deviation between donors was above 5%. A statistical classification framework was developed to diagnose cytomegalovirus status using the catalog of TCR beta chain sequences. V and J gene assignment, in a later analysis, came from comparing TCR nucleotide sequences with IMGT/GENE-DB human TR gene sequences. The TCRdist pipeline was used in a later analysis to assign CDR3 sequences and most-parsimonious VDJ recombination scenarios. In a later analysis, each TCR beta chain was defined by its CDR3 amino acid sequence together with its V-gene family, and reads without a unique V-gene family were excluded. In a later analysis, 550 to 650 highly shared, low-generation-probability nucleotide sequences were removed to address suspected cross-contamination and a sequencing artifact. In a later analysis, a clonal expansion index was calculated for each public chain from normalized within-repertoire ranks of inferred template counts. A later analysis computed generation probabilities with a VDJ recombination model fitted to out-of-frame rearrangements, and checked the results against IGoR. In a later analysis, hypergeometric tests were used to score TCR-TCR, TCR-HLA and TCR-CMV co-occurrence, with a repertoire-size bias correction applied to TCR pairs. To estimate false discovery rates, a later analysis permuted the HLA or CMV assignments 20 times. In a later analysis, co-occurring TCRs were grouped using DBSCAN, and TCRdist sequence similarity was added for clustering within HLA-allele-positive subsets. Repertoires with fewer than 30,000 or more than 120,000 public chains, plus five repertoires with anomalous nucleotide sharing, were excluded from co-occurrence clustering. TCRdb's version of the immuneACCESS table is confined to in-frame rearrangements and falls short of the full clone set. An unresolved V gene accounts for under half of the shortfall where checked; the remainder is of unknown origin. For V, J and clone size, that table is used; D and trimming come from the DNA. The sample records approximately 120,000 clones, approximately 73% of which are singletons. The ten largest clones add up to more than 4.5% of the sample.

The sample consisted of PBMCs. The chain is encoded by TRBV5-4 joined to TRBJ2-3; 10 nucleotides in the junction match TRBD1. This receptor was identified in a man between 60 and 75 years old in good health and CMV-seropositive. The nucleotide sequence reads TGTGCCAGCAGCTGGAAAAAGGGGACAGGGGTCCTTGATACGCAGTATTTT. Its amino acids are CASSWKKGTGVLDTQYF.